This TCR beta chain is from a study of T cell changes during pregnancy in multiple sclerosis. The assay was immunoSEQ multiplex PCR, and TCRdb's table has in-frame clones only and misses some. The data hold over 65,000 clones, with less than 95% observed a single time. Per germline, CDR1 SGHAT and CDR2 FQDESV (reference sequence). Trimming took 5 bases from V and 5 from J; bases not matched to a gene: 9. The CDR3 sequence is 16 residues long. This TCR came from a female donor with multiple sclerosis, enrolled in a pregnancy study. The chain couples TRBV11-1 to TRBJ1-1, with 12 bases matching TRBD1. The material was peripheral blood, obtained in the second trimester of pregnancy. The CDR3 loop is CASSVRDRGLRTEAFF. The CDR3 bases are TGTGCCAGCAGCGTGCGGGACAGGGGGCTGAGAACTGAAGCTTTCTTT.